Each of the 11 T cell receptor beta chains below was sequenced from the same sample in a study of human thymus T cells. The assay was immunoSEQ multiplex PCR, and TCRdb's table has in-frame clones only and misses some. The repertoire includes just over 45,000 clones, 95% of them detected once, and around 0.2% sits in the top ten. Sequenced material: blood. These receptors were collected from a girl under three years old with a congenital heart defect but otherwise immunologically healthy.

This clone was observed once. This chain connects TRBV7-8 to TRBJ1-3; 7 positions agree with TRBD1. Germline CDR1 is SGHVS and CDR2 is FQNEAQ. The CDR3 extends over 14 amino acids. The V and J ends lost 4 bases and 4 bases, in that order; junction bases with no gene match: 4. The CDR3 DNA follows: TGTGCCAGCAGCTACAGGGGACCAGGAAACACCATATATTTT. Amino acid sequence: CASSYRGPGNTIYF.

The CDR3 here is CASSQEGYPSNQPQHF. The CDR3, as DNA: TGCGCCAGCAGCCAAGAGGGCTACCCAAGCAATCAGCCCCAGCATTTT. V gene TRBV4-1 combines with J gene TRBJ1-5; no reliable D call. V shed 0 bases and J shed 1 base, with 10 bases lying between them. CDR1 is MGHRA and CDR2 is YSYEKL in the germline V gene. The CDR3 is 16 amino acids.

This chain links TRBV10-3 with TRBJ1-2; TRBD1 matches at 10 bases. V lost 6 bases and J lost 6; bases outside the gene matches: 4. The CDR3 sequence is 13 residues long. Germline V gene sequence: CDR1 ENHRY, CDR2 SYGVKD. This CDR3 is CAISLTGGDGYTF. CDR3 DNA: TGTGCCATCAGCCTGACAGGGGGCGATGGCTACACCTTC.

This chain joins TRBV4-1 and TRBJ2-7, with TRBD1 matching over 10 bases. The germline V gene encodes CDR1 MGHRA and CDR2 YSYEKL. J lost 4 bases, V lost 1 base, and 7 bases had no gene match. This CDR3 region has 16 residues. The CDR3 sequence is CASSQVAGQGGYEQYF. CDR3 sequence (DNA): TGCGCCAGCAGCCAAGTCGCAGGACAGGGGGGGTACGAGCAGTACTTC.

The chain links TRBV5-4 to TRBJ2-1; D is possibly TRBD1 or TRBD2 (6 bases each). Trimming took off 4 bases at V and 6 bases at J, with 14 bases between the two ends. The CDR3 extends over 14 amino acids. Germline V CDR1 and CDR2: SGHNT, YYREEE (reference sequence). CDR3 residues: CASSLKGGSNEQFF. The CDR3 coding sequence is TGTGCCAGCAGCCTGAAAGGGGGGAGCAATGAGCAGTTCTTC.

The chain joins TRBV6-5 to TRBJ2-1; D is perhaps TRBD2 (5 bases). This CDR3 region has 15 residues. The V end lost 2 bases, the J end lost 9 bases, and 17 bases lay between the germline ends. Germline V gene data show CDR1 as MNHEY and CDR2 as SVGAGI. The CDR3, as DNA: TGTGCCAGCAGTTACACTACCGGCGGGTATGGTGAGCAGTTCTTC. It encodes CASSYTTGGYGEQFF.

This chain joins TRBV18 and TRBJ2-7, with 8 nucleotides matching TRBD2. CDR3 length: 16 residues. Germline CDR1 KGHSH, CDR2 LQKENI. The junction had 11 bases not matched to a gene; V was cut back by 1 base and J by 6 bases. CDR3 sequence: CASSPRPWREVGEQYF. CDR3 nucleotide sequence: TGTGCCAGCTCACCACGGCCCTGGCGGGAGGTAGGCGAGCAGTACTTC. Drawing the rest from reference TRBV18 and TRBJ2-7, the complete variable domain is NAGVMQNPRHLVRRRGQEARLRCSPMKGHSHVYWYRQLPEEGLKFMVYLQKENIIDESGMPKERFSAEFPKEGPSILRIQQVVRGDSAAYFCASSPRPWREVGEQYFGPGTRLTVT.

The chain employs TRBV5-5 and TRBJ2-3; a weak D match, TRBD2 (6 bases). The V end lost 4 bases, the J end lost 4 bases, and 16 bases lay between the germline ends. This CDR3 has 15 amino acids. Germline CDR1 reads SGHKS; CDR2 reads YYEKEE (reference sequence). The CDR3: CASSPGLGPADTQYF. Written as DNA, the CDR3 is TGTGCCAGCAGCCCGGGACTTGGGCCCGCAGATACGCAGTATTTT.

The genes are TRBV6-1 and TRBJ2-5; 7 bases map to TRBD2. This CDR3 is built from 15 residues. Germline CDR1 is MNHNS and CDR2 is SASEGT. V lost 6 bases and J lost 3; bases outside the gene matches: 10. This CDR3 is CASRQQSGKKETQYF. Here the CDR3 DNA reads TGTGCCAGCAGGCAACAGAGCGGGAAGAAAGAGACCCAGTACTTC.

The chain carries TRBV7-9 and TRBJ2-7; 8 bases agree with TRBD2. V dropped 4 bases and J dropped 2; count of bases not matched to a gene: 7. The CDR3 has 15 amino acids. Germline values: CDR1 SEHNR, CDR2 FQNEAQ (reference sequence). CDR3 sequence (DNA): TGTGCCAGCAGCTCTTGGACTAGCCACCCCTACGAGCAGTACTTC. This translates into CASSSWTSHPYEQYF.

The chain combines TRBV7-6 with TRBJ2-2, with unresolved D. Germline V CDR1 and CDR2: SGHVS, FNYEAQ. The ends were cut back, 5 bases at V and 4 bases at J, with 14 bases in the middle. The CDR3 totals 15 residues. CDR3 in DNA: TGTGCCAGCAGCCCAGAAGACCCCGTCACCGGGGAGCTGTTTTTT. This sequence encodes CASSPEDPVTGELFF.